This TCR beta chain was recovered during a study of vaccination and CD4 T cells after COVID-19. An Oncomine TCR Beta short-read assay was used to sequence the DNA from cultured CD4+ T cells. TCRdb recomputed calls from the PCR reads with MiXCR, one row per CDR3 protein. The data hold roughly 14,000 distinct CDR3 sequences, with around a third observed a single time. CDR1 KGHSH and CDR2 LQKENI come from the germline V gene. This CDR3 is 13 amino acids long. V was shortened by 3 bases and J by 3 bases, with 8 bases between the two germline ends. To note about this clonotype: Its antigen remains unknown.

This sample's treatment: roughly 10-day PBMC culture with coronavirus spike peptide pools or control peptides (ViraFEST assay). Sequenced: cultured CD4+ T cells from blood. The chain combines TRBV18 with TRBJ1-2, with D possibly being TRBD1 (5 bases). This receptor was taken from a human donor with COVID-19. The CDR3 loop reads CASSPGTDYGYTF. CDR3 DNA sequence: TGTGCCAGCTCACCCGGGACCGACTATGGCTACACCTTC.